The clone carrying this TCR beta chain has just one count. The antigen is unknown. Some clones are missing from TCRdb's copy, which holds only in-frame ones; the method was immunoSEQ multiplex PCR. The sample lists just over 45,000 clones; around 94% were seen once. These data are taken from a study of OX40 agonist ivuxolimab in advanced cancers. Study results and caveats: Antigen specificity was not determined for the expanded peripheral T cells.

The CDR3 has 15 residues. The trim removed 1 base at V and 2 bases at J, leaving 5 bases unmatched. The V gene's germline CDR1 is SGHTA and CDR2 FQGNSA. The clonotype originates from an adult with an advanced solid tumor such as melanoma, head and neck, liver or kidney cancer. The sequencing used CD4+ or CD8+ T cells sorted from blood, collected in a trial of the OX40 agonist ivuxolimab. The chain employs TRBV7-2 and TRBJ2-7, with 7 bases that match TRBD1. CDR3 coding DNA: TGTGCCAGCAGCTTAGTCGGACAGGCCACCTACGAGCAGTACTTC. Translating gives CASSLVGQATYEQYF.